This TCR beta chain was identified in a study of blood T cell repertoires in COVID-19. Participant ages covered roughly 18 to 89 years across 24 US areas. In the original analysis: Amplification of reference gene primers provided the estimated nucleated cell counts. TCRdb's table, derived via immunoSEQ multiplex PCR, lists solely in-frame clones and lacks some. V and J calls and clone size are as listed in that table; D and trimming were resolved from the DNA. The data contain 200,000 to 250,000 clones, 85% to 90% of them singletons. V was trimmed by 6 bases and J by 5 bases, leaving 14 bases between them. Germline V gene sequence: CDR1 KGHSH, CDR2 LQKENI. The CDR3 covers 14 residues.

This chain connects TRBV18 to TRBJ1-5, with TRBD1 as a possible D gene (5 bases). The clonotype originates from a woman under 30 in a cohort exposed to, infected with or recovered from COVID-19 (not recorded which). Sequencing was carried out using PBMCs or T cells enriched from blood (not recorded which). The CDR3 here is CASSAGTGDQPQHF. CDR3 coding DNA: TGTGCCAGCTCGGCCGGGACGGGGGATCAGCCCCAGCATTTT.